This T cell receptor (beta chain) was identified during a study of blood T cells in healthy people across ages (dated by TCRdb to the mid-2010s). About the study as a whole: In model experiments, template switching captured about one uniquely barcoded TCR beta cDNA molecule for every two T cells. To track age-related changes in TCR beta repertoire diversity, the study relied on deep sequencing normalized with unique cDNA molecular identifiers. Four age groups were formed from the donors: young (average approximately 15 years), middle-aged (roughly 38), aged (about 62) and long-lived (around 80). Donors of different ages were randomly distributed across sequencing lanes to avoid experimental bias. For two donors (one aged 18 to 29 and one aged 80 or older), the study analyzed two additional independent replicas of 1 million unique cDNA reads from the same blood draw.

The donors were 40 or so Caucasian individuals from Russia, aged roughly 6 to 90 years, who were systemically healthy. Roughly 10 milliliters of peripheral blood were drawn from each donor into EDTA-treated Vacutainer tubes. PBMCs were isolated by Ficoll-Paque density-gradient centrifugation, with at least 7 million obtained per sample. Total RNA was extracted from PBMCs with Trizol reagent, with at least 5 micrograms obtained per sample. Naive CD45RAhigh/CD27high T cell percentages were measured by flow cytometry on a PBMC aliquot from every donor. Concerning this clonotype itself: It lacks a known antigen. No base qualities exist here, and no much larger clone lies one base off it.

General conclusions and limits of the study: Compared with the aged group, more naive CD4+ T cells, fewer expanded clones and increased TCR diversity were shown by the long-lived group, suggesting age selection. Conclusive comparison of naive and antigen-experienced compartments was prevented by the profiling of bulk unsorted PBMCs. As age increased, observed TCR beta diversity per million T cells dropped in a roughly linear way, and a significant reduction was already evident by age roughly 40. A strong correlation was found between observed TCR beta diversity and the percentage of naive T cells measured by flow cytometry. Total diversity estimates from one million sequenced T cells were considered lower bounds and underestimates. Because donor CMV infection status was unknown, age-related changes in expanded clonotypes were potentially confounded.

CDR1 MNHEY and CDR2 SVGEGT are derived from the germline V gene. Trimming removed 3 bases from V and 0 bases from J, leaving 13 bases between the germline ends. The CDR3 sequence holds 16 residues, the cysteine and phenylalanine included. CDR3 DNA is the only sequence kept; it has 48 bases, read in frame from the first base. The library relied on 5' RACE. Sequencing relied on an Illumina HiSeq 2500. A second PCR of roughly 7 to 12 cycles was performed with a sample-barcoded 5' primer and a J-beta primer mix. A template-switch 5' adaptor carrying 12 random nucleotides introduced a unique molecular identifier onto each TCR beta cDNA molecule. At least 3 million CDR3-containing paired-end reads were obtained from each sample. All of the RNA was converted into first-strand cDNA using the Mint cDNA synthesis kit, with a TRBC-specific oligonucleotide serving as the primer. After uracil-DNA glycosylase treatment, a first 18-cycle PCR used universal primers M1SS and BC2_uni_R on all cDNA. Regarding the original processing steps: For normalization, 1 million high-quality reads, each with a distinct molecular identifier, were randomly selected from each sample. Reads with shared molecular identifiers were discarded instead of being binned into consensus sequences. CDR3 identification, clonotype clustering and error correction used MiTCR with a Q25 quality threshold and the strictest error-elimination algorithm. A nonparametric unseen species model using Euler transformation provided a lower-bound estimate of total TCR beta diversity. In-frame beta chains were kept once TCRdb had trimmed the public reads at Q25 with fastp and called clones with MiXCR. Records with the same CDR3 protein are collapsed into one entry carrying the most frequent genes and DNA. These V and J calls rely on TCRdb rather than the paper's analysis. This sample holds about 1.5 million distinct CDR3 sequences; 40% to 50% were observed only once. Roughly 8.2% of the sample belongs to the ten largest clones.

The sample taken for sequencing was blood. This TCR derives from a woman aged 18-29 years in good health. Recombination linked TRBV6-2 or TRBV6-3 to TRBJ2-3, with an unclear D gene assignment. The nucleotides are TGTGCCAGCAGTTATGAAGGGCAATCTAGCACAGATACGCAGTATTTT. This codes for CASSYEGQSSTDTQYF.